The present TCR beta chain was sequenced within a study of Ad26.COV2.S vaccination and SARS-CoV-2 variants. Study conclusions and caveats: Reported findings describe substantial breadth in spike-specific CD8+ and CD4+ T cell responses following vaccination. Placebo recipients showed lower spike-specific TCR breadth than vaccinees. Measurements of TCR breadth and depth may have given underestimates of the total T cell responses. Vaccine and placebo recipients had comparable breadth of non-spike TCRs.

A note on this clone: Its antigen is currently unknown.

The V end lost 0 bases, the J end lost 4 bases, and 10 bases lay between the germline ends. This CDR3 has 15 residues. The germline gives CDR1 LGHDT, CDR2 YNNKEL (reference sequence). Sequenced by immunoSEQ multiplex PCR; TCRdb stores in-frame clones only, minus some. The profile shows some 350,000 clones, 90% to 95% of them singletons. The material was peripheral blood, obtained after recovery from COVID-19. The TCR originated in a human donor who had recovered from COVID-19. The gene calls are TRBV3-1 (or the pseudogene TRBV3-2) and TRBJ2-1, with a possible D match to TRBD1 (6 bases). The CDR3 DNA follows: TGTGCCAGCAGCCAAGAAGGACAGCGATACAATGAGCAGTTCTTC. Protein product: CASSQEGQRYNEQFF.